The next 8 T cell receptor beta chains were all read from a single sample in a study of T cell changes during pregnancy in multiple sclerosis. Clones were read by immunoSEQ multiplex PCR, and TCRdb kept only the in-frame ones, dropping some. In the table there are some 40,000 clones, around 94% of which are singletons. The material was CD8+ T cells from peripheral blood mononuclear cells, obtained in the third trimester of pregnancy. These receptors were taken from a female donor with multiple sclerosis, enrolled in a pregnancy study.

This chain connects TRBV2 to TRBJ1-2, with no clear D. Trimming removed 7 bases from V and 1 base from J, with 13 bases in between. CDR1 is SNHLY and CDR2 is FYNNEI in the germline V gene. This CDR3 is 14 amino acids long. This chain's CDR3 is CASISTNVNYGYTF. CDR3 nucleotides: TGTGCCAGCATTTCGACAAACGTTAACTATGGCTACACCTTC.

The chain carries TRBV5-8 and TRBJ1-5; D is unresolved. Germline V CDR1 and CDR2: SGHTS, YDEGEE. The V end was cut by 3 bases, the J end by 0 bases, with 19 bases between. The CDR3 sequence is 18 residues long. The CDR3 here is CASSSRGGLKLSNQPQHF. In DNA, the CDR3 is TGTGCCAGCAGCTCGCGAGGAGGCTTGAAGCTTAGCAATCAGCCCCAGCATTTT.

This chain links TRBV15 with TRBJ2-3; D is uncertain. This CDR3 has 15 residues. Per the germline V gene, CDR1 is LNHNV and CDR2 is YYDKDF (reference sequence). The V gene lost 2 bases and the J gene lost 6 bases, with 15 bases spanning the gap. The chain's CDR3 is CATSRLSLATDTQYF. The CDR3, as DNA: TGTGCCACCAGCAGACTGTCTTTAGCAACGGATACGCAGTATTTT.

The chain joins TRBV30 to TRBJ2-7; 7 nucleotides match TRBD1. J lost 2 bases, V lost 4 bases, and 5 bases had no gene match. The CDR3 sequence is 13 residues long. The V gene's germline CDR1 is GTSNPN and CDR2 SVGIG (reference sequence). The CDR3 DNA follows: TGTGCCTGGACTCAAGGGACAGCCTACGAGCAGTACTTC. Protein sequence: CAWTQGTAYEQYF.

V gene TRBV15 combines with J gene TRBJ2-3; possibly TRBD2 for D (6 bases). The V end lost 7 bases, the J end lost 6 bases, and 17 bases lay between the germline ends. Germline CDR1 and CDR2: LNHNV and YYDKDF (reference sequence). There are 14 residues in the CDR3. CDR3 residues: CATKQGLSQDTQYF. CDR3 DNA: TGTGCCACCAAGCAGGGACTCTCACAGGATACGCAGTATTTT.

The V and J genes are TRBV27 and TRBJ2-3, with D perhaps TRBD1 (6 bases). V lost 6 bases and J 2 bases, leaving 15 bases between the germline ends. The CDR3 totals 15 residues. Germline CDR1 MNHEY, CDR2 SMNVEV (reference sequence). DNA for the CDR3: TGTGCCAGCAGCGCCGGGACACTCAACACAGATACGCAGTATTTT. It is translated as CASSAGTLNTDTQYF.

The gene calls are TRBV6-5 and TRBJ1-2; TRBD1 aligns across 7 bases. Germline CDR1 MNHEY, CDR2 SVGAGI. The trim removed 0 bases at V and 3 bases at J, leaving 4 bases unmatched. The CDR3 is made up of 15 amino acids. The CDR3 DNA follows: TGTGCCAGCAGTTACTCCGGGACAGAATACTATGGCTACACCTTC. This codes for CASSYSGTEYYGYTF.

The chain recombines TRBV6-4 with TRBJ2-3; D might be TRBD2 (6 bases). The CDR3 contains 14 residues. CDR1 is MRHNA, CDR2 SNTAGT, per germline. Trimming cost V 3 bases and J 0 bases, with 7 bases left between them. For the CDR3, the DNA is TGTGCCAGCAGTGAGGGGACTAGCACAGATACGCAGTATTTT. Encoded protein: CASSEGTSTDTQYF.